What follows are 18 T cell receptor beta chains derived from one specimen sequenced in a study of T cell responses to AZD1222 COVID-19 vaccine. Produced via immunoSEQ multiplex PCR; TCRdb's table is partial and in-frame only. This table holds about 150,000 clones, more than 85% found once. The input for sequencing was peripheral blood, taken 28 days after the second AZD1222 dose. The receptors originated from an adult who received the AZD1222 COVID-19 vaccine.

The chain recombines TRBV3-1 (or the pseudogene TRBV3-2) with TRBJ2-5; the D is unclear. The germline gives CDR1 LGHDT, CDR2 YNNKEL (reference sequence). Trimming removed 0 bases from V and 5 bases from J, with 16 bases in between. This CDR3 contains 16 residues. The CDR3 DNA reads TGTGCCAGCAGCCAAGATGGTGTCTCAATACGGGAGACCCAGTACTTC. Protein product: CASSQDGVSIRETQYF.

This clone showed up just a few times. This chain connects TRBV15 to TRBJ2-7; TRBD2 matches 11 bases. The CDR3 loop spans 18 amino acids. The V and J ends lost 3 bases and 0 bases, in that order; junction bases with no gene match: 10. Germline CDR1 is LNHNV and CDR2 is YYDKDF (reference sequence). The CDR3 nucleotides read TGTGCCACCAGCAGGGGACTAGCGGCCTCCCGGAGCTCCTACGAGCAGTACTTC. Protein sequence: CATSRGLAASRSSYEQYF.

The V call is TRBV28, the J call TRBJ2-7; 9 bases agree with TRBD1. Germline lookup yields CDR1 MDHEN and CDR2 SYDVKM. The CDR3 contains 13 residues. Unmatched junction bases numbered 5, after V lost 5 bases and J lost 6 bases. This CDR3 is CASSTGQGLEQYF. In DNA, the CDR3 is TGTGCCAGCAGTACGGGACAGGGCCTCGAGCAGTACTTC.

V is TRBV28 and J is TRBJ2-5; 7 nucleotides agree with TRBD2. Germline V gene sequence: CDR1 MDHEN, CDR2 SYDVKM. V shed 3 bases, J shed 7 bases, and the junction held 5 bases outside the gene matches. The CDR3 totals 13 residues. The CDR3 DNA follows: TGTGCCAGCAGTTTCGTTGGGGAGGGGACCCAGTACTTC. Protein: CASSFVGEGTQYF.

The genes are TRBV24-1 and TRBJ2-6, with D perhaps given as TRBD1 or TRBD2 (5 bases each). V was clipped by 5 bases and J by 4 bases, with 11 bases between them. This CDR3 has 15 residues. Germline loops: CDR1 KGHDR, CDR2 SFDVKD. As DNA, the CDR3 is TGTGCCACCAGTGCGGTGGGACCCGGGGCCAACGTCCTGACTTTC. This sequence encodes CATSAVGPGANVLTF.

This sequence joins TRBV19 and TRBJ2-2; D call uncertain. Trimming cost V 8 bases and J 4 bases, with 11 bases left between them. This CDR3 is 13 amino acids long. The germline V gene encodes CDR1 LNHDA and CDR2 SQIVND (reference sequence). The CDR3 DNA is TGTGCCAGTGGTGGTTGGGCCACCGGGGAGCTGTTTTTT. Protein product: CASGGWATGELFF. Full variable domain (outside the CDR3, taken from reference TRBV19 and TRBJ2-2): DGGITQSPKYLFRKEGQNVTLSCEQNLNHDAMYWYRQDPGQGLRLIYYSQIVNDFQKGDIAEGYSVSREKKESFPLTVTSAQKNPTAFYLCASGGWATGELFFGEGSRLTVL.

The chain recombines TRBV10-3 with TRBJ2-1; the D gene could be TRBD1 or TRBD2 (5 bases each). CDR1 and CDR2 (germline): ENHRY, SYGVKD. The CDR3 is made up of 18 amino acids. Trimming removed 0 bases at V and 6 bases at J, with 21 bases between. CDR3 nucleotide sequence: TGTGCCATCAGTGAGTCGATGAGGGTGCAGGGTCTCCCCAATGAGCAGTTCTTC. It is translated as CAISESMRVQGLPNEQFF.

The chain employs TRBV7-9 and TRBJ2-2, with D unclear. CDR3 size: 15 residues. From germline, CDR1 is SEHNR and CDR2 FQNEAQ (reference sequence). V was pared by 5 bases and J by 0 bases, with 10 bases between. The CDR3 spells CASSPDGPNTGELFF. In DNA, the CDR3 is TGTGCCAGCAGCCCGGACGGCCCGAACACCGGGGAGCTGTTTTTT.

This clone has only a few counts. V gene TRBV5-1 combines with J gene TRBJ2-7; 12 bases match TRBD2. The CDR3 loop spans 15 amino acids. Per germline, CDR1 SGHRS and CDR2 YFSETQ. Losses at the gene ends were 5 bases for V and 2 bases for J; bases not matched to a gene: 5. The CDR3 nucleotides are TGCGCCAGCAGGACCGGGACTAGCGGGCCCTACGAGCAGTACTTC. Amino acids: CASRTGTSGPYEQYF. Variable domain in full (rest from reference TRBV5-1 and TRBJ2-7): KAGVTQTPRYLIKTRGQQVTLSCSPISGHRSVSWYQQTPGQGLQFLFEYFSETQRNKGNFPGRFSGRQFSNSRSEMNVSTLELGDSALYLCASRTGTSGPYEQYFGPGTRLTVT.

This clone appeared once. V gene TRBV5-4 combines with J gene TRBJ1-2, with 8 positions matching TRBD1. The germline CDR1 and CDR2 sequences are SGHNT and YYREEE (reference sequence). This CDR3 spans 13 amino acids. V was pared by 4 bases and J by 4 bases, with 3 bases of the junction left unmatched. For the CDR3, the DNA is TGTGCCAGCAGCACAGGACAGGGCTATGGCTACACCTTC. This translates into CASSTGQGYGYTF.

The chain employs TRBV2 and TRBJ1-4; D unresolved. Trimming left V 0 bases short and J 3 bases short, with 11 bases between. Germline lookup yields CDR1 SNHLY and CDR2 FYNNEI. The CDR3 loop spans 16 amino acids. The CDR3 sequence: CASSEALPASNEKLFF. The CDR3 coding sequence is TGTGCCAGCAGTGAAGCGCTTCCGGCCTCTAATGAAAAACTGTTTTTT.

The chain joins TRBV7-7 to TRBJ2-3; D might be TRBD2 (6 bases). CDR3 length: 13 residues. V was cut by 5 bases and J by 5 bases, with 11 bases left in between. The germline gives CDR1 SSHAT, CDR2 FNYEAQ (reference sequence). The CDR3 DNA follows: TGTGCCAGCAGCCGAGGGACTGGAGATACGCAGTATTTT. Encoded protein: CASSRGTGDTQYF.

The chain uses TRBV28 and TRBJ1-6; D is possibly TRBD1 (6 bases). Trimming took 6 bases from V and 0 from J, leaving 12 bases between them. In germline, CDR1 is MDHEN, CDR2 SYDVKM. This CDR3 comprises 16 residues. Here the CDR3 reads CASSSGDGSYNSPLHF. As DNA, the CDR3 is TGTGCCAGCAGCTCAGGGGATGGCTCCTATAATTCACCCCTCCACTTT. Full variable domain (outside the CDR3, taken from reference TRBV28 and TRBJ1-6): DVKVTQSSRYLVKRTGEKVFLECVQDMDHENMFWYRQDPGLGLRLIYFSYDVKMKEKGDIPEGYSVSREKKERFSLILESASTNQTSMYLCASSSGDGSYNSPLHFGNGTRLTVT.

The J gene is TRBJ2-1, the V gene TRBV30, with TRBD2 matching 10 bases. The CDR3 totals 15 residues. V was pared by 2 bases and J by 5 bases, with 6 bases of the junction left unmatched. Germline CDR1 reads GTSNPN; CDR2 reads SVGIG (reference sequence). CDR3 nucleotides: TGTGCCTGGAGTAAGCTAGCGGGAGCTCACAATGAGCAGTTCTTC. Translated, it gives CAWSKLAGAHNEQFF.

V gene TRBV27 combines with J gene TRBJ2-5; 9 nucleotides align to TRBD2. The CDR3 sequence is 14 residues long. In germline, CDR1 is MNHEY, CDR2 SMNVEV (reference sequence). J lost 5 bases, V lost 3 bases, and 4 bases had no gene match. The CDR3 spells CASSFRTSVETQYF. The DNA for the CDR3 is TGTGCCAGCAGTTTCCGGACTAGCGTGGAGACCCAGTACTTC.

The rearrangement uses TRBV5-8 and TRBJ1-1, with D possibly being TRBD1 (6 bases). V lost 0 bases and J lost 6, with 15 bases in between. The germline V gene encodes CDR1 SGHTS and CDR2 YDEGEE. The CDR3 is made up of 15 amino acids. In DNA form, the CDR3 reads TGTGCCAGCAGCTTGGCTACAGGGCTATTCGCTGAAGCTTTCTTT. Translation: CASSLATGLFAEAFF.

CDR3 region: CATSSELGGANVLTF. As DNA, the CDR3 is TGTGCCACCAGCAGCGAGTTGGGTGGGGCCAACGTCCTGACTTTC. The chain combines TRBV15 with TRBJ2-6; D is ambiguous. Germline V lookup: CDR1 LNHNV, CDR2 YYDKDF (reference sequence). V lost 3 bases, J lost 3 bases, and 9 bases lay in between. This CDR3 spans 15 amino acids.

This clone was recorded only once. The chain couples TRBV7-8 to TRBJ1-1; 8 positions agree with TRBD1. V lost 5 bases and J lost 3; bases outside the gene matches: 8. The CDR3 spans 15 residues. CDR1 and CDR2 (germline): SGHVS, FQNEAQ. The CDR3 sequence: CASSPRTGRDTEAFF. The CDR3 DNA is TGTGCCAGCAGCCCTCGGACAGGGCGGGACACTGAAGCTTTCTTT.